This T cell receptor (beta chain) is from a study of T cells in localized non-small cell lung cancer. Study-wide results and caveats: Median detection of top 100 tumor clones in adjacent lung was 57 clones.

J gave up 2 bases and V 4 bases, and 13 bases lay outside the gene matches. This CDR3 has 17 amino acids. From germline, CDR1 is MGHRA and CDR2 YSYEKL. This clone is labeled as medium-sized. The antigen remains undetermined. Only in-frame clones appear in the TCRdb table, and some are missing; sequencing was by immunoSEQ multiplex PCR. The sample lists 4,700 or so clones, about 33% seen once, with approximately 8% in the top ten. The rearrangement uses TRBV4-1 and TRBJ1-2, with TRBD1 identical over 7 bases. The source of this sequence is a female donor over 55 with stage I lung adenocarcinoma. The sequencing used lung tumor tissue, collected before any cancer treatment. CDR3 sequence: CASSRDRAERLNYGYTF. The CDR3, as DNA: TGCGCCAGCAGCCGTGACAGGGCAGAACGTCTCAACTATGGCTACACCTTC.